These T cell receptor beta chains were read from a single sample in a study of T cell responses to AZD1222 COVID-19 vaccine. Clones were sequenced by immunoSEQ multiplex PCR, and TCRdb holds only the in-frame ones, with some missing. The sample consists of roughly 80,000 clones, nearly 85% of them appearing once. Material: peripheral blood, obtained on day 0 of AZD1222 vaccination. The receptors stem from an adult in good health. The CDR3 runs from the conserved cysteine through the conserved F or W. D genes are given only for firm matches. Size tells how often a clone was seen (once, few, many) or the class of an expanded clone, and some rows leave it out.

v_gene	d_gene	abundance	j_gene	CDR3aa	CDR3nt
TRBV12-5	NA	NA	TRBJ2-5	CASGLAVLSETQYF	TGTGCTAGTGGTTTGGCGGTACTCTCGGAGACCCAGTACTTC
TRBV4-3	NA	NA	TRBJ2-7	CASSPGTGSYEQYF	TGCGCCAGCAGCCCAGGGACTGGTTCCTACGAGCAGTACTTC
TRBV19	NA	once	TRBJ2-1	CASSIGGMKVNEQFF	TGTGCCAGTAGTATCGGAGGGATGAAGGTCAATGAGCAGTTCTTC
TRBV28	NA	NA	TRBJ1-2	CASSFLGTHYGYTF	TGTGCCAGCAGTTTCCTTGGGACGCACTATGGCTACACCTTC
TRBV5-4	NA	NA	TRBJ1-6	CASRPGGSSYNSPLHF	TGTGCCAGCCGACCTGGCGGGAGCTCCTATAATTCACCCCTCCACTTT
TRBV5-1	TRBD1	few	TRBJ1-2	CASSLATGGKGYTF	TGCGCCAGCAGCTTGGCCACAGGGGGCAAGGGCTACACCTTC
TRBV20-1	NA	NA	TRBJ1-5	CSASSSGNQPQHF	TGCAGTGCTAGTAGTTCGGGAAATCAGCCCCAGCATTTT
TRBV11-2	NA	few	TRBJ1-1	CASSLDGSGVGTEAFF	TGTGCCAGCAGCTTAGATGGCTCGGGGGTTGGAACTGAAGCTTTCTTT
TRBV6-1	NA	NA	TRBJ2-3	CASSEAAAGHASTDTQYF	TGTGCCAGCAGTGAAGCGGCGGCGGGCCACGCTAGCACAGATACGCAGTATTTT
TRBV2	TRBD2	NA	TRBJ2-1	CASSESGGGPNEQFF	TGTGCCAGCAGTGAATCGGGCGGGGGACCCAATGAGCAGTTCTTC
TRBV5-4	NA	NA	TRBJ1-6	CASSLGPYNSPLHF	TGTGCCAGCAGCTTAGGGCCTTATAATTCACCCCTCCACTTT
TRBV19	TRBD1	NA	TRBJ2-7	CASSVRTGSEQYF	TGTGCCAGTAGTGTCCGGACAGGGAGCGAGCAGTACTTC
TRBV6-5	NA	NA	TRBJ2-2	CASRVSQRGSGELFF	TGTGCCAGCAGGGTTTCTCAGAGGGGGTCGGGGGAGCTGTTTTTT
TRBV18	NA	NA	TRBJ2-3	CASSPWDTQYF	TGTGCCAGCTCACCGTGGGATACGCAGTATTTT
TRBV4-3	TRBD1	few	TRBJ1-4	CASSPGTGEGEKLFF	TGCGCCAGCAGCCCTGGGACAGGGGAAGGGGAAAAACTGTTTTTT
TRBV29-1	NA	NA	TRBJ2-7	CSVEPRSGYEQYF	TGCAGCGTTGAGCCCCGGAGTGGGTACGAGCAGTACTTC
TRBV2	NA	NA	TRBJ2-7	CASESSYEQYF	TGTGCCAGCGAGAGCTCCTACGAGCAGTACTTC
TRBV9	NA	NA	TRBJ1-2	CASSAPPGDYGYTF	TGTGCCAGCAGCGCCCCCCCCGGCGACTATGGCTACACCTTC
TRBV10-3	NA	NA	TRBJ2-1	CAISAQLHNEQFF	TGTGCCATCAGTGCCCAGCTACACAATGAGCAGTTCTTC
TRBV27	NA	NA	TRBJ1-2	CASRPGSSYVYGYTF	TGTGCCAGCAGACCCGGGAGCTCCTACGTCTATGGCTACACCTTC
TRBV5-4	TRBD1	NA	TRBJ2-1	CASSSGTGGYNEQFF	TGTGCCAGCAGCTCCGGGACAGGGGGCTACAATGAGCAGTTCTTC
TRBV27	TRBD1	NA	TRBJ1-4	CASSLWSGGTDEKLFF	TGTGCCAGCAGTTTATGGTCAGGGGGCACGGATGAAAAACTGTTTTTT
TRBV12-5	NA	NA	TRBJ1-1	CASALGSPMNTEAFF	TGTGCTAGTGCCCTGGGCAGCCCCATGAACACTGAAGCTTTCTTT
TRBV5-1	NA	NA	TRBJ2-7	CASSLVDGPYEQYF	TGCGCCAGCAGCTTGGTGGACGGCCCCTACGAGCAGTACTTC
TRBV6-5	NA	NA	TRBJ2-7	CASRAGPGFRYEQYF	TGTGCCAGCAGGGCTGGTCCAGGGTTTCGCTACGAGCAGTACTTC
TRBV6-4	NA	NA	TRBJ1-1	CASSDSIGGHTEAFF	TGTGCCAGCAGTGACTCTATCGGAGGGCACACTGAAGCTTTCTTT
TRBV6-2/TRBV6-3	TRBD1	NA	TRBJ1-3	CASSDGTGSGNTIYF	TGTGCCAGCAGCGACGGGACAGGCTCTGGAAACACCATATATTTT
TRBV5-6	TRBD1	NA	TRBJ2-2	CASSSAANWDRSRRGELFF	TGTGCCAGCAGCTCGGCGGCAAATTGGGACAGGAGTCGTCGAGGGGAGCTGTTTTTT
TRBV7-3	NA	NA	TRBJ2-7	CASSLNSGDGKQYF	TGTGCCAGCAGCTTAAATTCAGGAGACGGTAAGCAGTACTTC
TRBV19	TRBD1	NA	TRBJ1-1	CASSMGTAEAFF	TGTGCCAGTAGTATGGGGACAGCAGAAGCTTTCTTT
TRBV11-3	TRBD1	NA	TRBJ2-2	CASSGRDRHANTGELFF	TGTGCCAGCAGCGGACGGGACAGGCACGCGAACACCGGGGAGCTGTTTTTT
TRBV3-1/TRBV3-2	TRBD1	NA	TRBJ2-3	CASSRGQGETDTQYF	TGTGCCAGCAGCCGAGGACAGGGGGAAACAGATACGCAGTATTTT
TRBV5-6	TRBD1	NA	TRBJ1-2	CASSFQGVGYTF	TGTGCCAGCAGCTTTCAGGGGGTTGGCTACACCTTC
TRBV7-2	NA	NA	TRBJ2-3	CASSLGLTHTQYF	TGTGCCAGCAGCTTAGGGCTCACGCATACGCAGTATTTT
TRBV7-2	NA	NA	TRBJ1-2	CASSRDRNYGYTF	TGTGCCAGCAGCAGGGATCGCAACTATGGCTACACCTTC
TRBV15	NA	NA	TRBJ2-7	CAISKVAGSVDEQYF	TGTGCCATCAGCAAGGTTGCAGGATCGGTGGACGAGCAGTACTTC
TRBV11-2	NA	NA	TRBJ2-5	CASSSQGFVSETQYF	TGTGCCAGCAGCTCACAGGGATTCGTATCGGAGACCCAGTACTTC
TRBV5-8	TRBD1	NA	TRBJ1-2	CASSLQGDNYGYTF	TGTGCCAGCAGCTTACAGGGGGATAACTATGGCTACACCTTC
TRBV4-2	TRBD2	NA	TRBJ2-1	CASSRGAAGGIDNEQFF	TGTGCCAGCAGCCGGGGAGCCGCGGGGGGGATAGACAATGAGCAGTTCTTC
TRBV9	NA	NA	TRBJ2-3	CASSPGGGDTQYF	TGTGCCAGCAGCCCAGGGGGGGGAGATACGCAGTATTTT
TRBV9	TRBD2	NA	TRBJ2-3	CASSQAGAGDTQYF	TGTGCCAGCAGCCAAGCGGGGGCGGGGGATACGCAGTATTTT
TRBV7-6	NA	few	TRBJ2-7	CASSLAGHGRSYEQYF	TGTGCCAGCAGCTTAGCGGGACACGGACGCTCCTACGAGCAGTACTTC
TRBV12-3/TRBV12-4	NA	NA	TRBJ1-1	CASKRALNTEAFF	TGTGCCAGCAAGCGGGCCTTGAACACTGAAGCTTTCTTT
TRBV27	NA	NA	TRBJ2-1	CASSLSTMDGRTYNEQFF	TGTGCCAGCAGTTTATCGACTATGGACGGGCGAACGTACAATGAGCAGTTCTTC
TRBV9	NA	NA	TRBJ1-1	CASSVVEGTEAFF	TGTGCCAGCAGCGTAGTCGAGGGCACTGAAGCTTTCTTT
TRBV7-9	NA	NA	TRBJ1-4	CASSLTQGATGILFF	TGTGCCAGCAGCTTAACGCAAGGGGCTACCGGAATCCTGTTTTTT
TRBV5-6	NA	NA	TRBJ2-1	CASSFYGGNEQFF	TGTGCCAGCAGCTTCTACGGGGGCAATGAGCAGTTCTTC
TRBV5-6	TRBD1	NA	TRBJ2-7	CASSRGPDRGYEQYF	TGTGCCAGCAGCCGCGGGCCGGACAGGGGCTACGAGCAGTACTTC
TRBV19	NA	NA	TRBJ2-4	CASSIEGYGDIQYF	TGTGCCAGTAGTATTGAAGGGTACGGGGACATTCAGTACTTC
TRBV5-4	TRBD2	NA	TRBJ2-7	CASSLAGSGRREQYF	TGTGCCAGCAGCTTAGCGGGGAGCGGGAGACGCGAGCAGTACTTC
TRBV5-1	NA	NA	TRBJ2-6	CASSAGAGYTGTGANVLTF	TGCGCCAGCAGCGCTGGCGCAGGGTATACTGGCACTGGGGCCAACGTCCTGACTTTC
TRBV30	NA	NA	TRBJ1-6	CAWQGLPYNSPLHF	TGTGCCTGGCAGGGCCTCCCCTATAATTCACCCCTCCACTTT
TRBV5-4	NA	NA	TRBJ2-1	CASTARDSYNEQFF	TGTGCCAGCACCGCGAGGGACTCCTACAATGAGCAGTTCTTC
TRBV21-1	NA	NA	TRBJ1-1	CASSKQSRGANTEAFF	TGTGCCAGCAGCAAACAGTCACGTGGAGCGAACACTGAAGCTTTCTTT
TRBV5-4	NA	few	TRBJ2-5	CASSSGGPSGETQYF	TGTGCCAGCAGCTCCGGGGGCCCAAGTGGAGAGACCCAGTACTTC
TRBV7-2	TRBD1	once	TRBJ1-2	CASETKGGVVGGYTF	TGTGCCAGCGAGACAAAAGGGGGCGTTGTTGGTGGCTACACCTTC